This T cell receptor beta chain derives from a study of T cell responses to AZD1222 COVID-19 vaccine (dated by TCRdb to 2020 to 2023). For the study in its entirety: Because spike-specific TCR depth and breadth did not differ between the two schedules, AZD1222 recipients who got a second dose at roughly 4 weeks were pooled with those who got a second dose at roughly 12 weeks. A total of 233 trial participants underwent TCR sequencing, of whom 200 to 220 had received two doses of AZD1222 and some 25 had received two doses of the MenACWY control vaccine. Enrollment into the trials was organized by age into subgroups of 18-55, 56-69 and 70-plus years, and those subgroups contained roughly 150, 30 and 60 TCR-sequenced participants, respectively.

The CDR3 regions of human TCRbeta chains were analyzed by immunosequencing. The original methods were these. TCRs in the repertoires were compared against a reference library of SARS-CoV-2-specific TCRs that had been generated with the MIRA antigen-specificity platform. Breadth meant the fraction of unique TCRs that were SARS-CoV-2-associated, whereas depth meant the fraction of total T cells that were SARS-CoV-2-associated. Each spike-specific TCR was assigned to its reactive spike region and to a CD4 or CD8 class using the MIRA data. Log10-transformed breadth and depth values were compared by one-way ANOVA with Sidak's multiple comparisons tests. The table comes from immuneACCESS by way of TCRdb, which keeps in-frame sequences with V and J called. Part of the clones is missing from these tables; in studies checked, under half for an unresolved V gene and the rest for unknown reasons. V and J calls and clone size are copied from that table; D and trimming were computed from the DNA. The table for this sample lists about 120,000 clones; 88% of them were counted only once. About 5% of the sample belongs to the ten largest clones.

The junction carries 11 bases between V and J, which are trimmed by 3 bases and 2 bases respectively. CDR3 length: 15 amino acids, cysteine to phenylalanine. The retained sequence is limited to the CDR3, 45 bases, with the frame set at the first base. For CDR1 and CDR2, the germline V gene lists SGHTA and FQGTGA. Broader findings and caveats from the paper: Vaccine-associated CD4 TCRs spanned the whole spike protein, with dominant responses in regions 160-218 and 743-854. After two AZD1222 doses, both the breadth and the depth of spike-specific TCRs were significantly higher than at day 0 and than in MenACWY recipients. Participants were mostly white British, with more females than males. The authors suggested clonal diversity may have been underestimated. Because no day 14 peak-response samples were available, the repertoires could be characterized only after the peak T cell response. Nearly half of unique spike-specific TCRs reportedly recognized epitopes outside regions mutated in the B.1.351 and B.1.1.7 variants. Conclusions about previously exposed vaccinees are limited, since just five or six AZD1222 recipients were seropositive for SARS-CoV-2 at baseline. The 56-69-year group was small, and its depth increase did not reach significance, likely because of low power.

This clone has only a few counts. The antigen it recognizes is unknown. Per-nucleotide qualities are absent, and no much larger clonotype sits a single base away. Interpreted using the paper, the time point label stands for: baseline before first vaccination. Samples from vaccinated people were obtained from the UK trials COV001 and COV002, which included a single-blind randomized controlled phase 2/3 trial of AZD1222 (ChAdOx1 nCoV-19) in healthy adults. For TCRbeta chain sequencing, PBMC samples from trial participants were taken at day 0 and at day 28 after the second dose. Sequencing was performed on peripheral blood, taken on day 0 of AZD1222 vaccination. Here the chain combines TRBV7-3 and TRBJ2-1, with no D gene named confidently. This receptor was obtained from an adult in good health. The nucleotide sequence is given as TGTGCCAGCAGCTTGATGGGCTCGGCCTACAATGAGCAGTTCTTC. It encodes CASSLMGSAYNEQFF.